This TCR beta chain appears in the sequencing data of a study of monozygotic twins with cystic fibrosis. Germline-derived CDR1 and CDR2 are MGHDK and SYGVNS. The CDR3 loop spans 14 amino acids. The protocol was immunoSEQ multiplex PCR, while the TCRdb copy is restricted to in-frame clones and leaves out a portion. The data contain around 10,000 clones, more than 95% of them seen just once; the ten biggest clones take up around 0.83%. The chain uses TRBV25-1 and TRBJ1-1; weak D call: TRBD1 (5 bases). Sequences were obtained from blood. The sequence was collected from a boy aged 10-17 years with cystic fibrosis. The CDR3 sequence is CASSTPGVNTEAFF. The CDR3, as DNA: TGTGCAAGTTCAACGCCGGGGGTGAACACTGAAGCTTTCTTT. The full variable domain, rest sourced from reference TRBV25-1 and TRBJ1-1, is EADIYQTPRYLVIGTGKKITLECSQTMGHDKMYWYQQDPGMELHLIHYSYGVNSTEKGDLSSESTVSRIRTEHFPLTLESARPSHTSQYLCASSTPGVNTEAFFGQGTRLTVV.